This T cell receptor beta chain was recorded in a study of cytomegalovirus exposure and HLA in healthy donors. Study context: Ancestry clustering placed 70% to 90% of several hundred genotyped donors in the Caucasian-associated cluster. Study-level points and caveats: V segments that were indistinguishable, TRBV6-2 and TRBV6-3 among them, were omitted from analysis. Segments of the TCR beta V type were, in most cases, productive about 90% or about 30% of the time in an earlier analysis.

Primers included in the PCR were 60 Vbeta and 13 Jbeta primers. Here immunoSEQ multiplex PCR was the method, and the copy in TCRdb shows in-frame clones only, minus some. The profile shows approximately 190,000 clones, around 78% of them singletons. The CDR3 totals 18 residues. V trimming: 0 bases; J trimming: 4 bases; junction bases outside the gene matches: 13. Germline V lookup: CDR1 LGHNA, CDR2 YSLEER. About this clone: What it binds is unknown.

Whereas donors were nominally healthy upon sampling, unrecorded immune exposures were probable. This chain uses TRBV4-3 with TRBJ2-5, with 8 bases fitting TRBD2. Sequenced input: PBMCs. The TCR originated in a woman under 40 in good health and CMV-seropositive. The CDR3 DNA is TGCGCCAGCAGCCAAGATTTAGCGGGGAGGAGGGGAGGAGAGACCCAGTACTTC. It specifies CASSQDLAGRRGGETQYF.